This T cell receptor (beta chain) came from a study of cytomegalovirus exposure and HLA in healthy donors. Study information: Roughly 85 million unique TCRs from HLA-typed donors made up an early data release. Findings and caveats of the study: In vitro data verified a few CMV-associated chains as specific for CMV antigens.

While unrecorded immune exposures were likely, the donors were nominally healthy when sampled. The PCR made use of 60 Vbeta and 13 Jbeta primers. Original data processing: Per a later analysis, the number of unique TCR beta chains was about 80 million, of which some 9.9 million were shared. Some clones are missing from TCRdb's copy, which holds only in-frame ones; the method was immunoSEQ multiplex PCR. V and J calls and clone size are those listed in that table; D and trimming were worked out from the DNA. The sample lists over 100,000 clones, around two thirds occurring once. Regarding this clone: Its antigen is unidentified.

The CDR3 runs to 15 residues. Germline CDR1 reads LGHNA; CDR2 reads YSLEER. Trimming removed 3 bases from V and 9 bases from J; junction bases left unmatched: 8. The sequenced sample consisted of PBMCs. The chain combines TRBV4-3 with TRBJ2-1, with 10 positions matching TRBD2. The sequence derives from a woman aged 40 to 55 in good health and CMV-seronegative. CDR3 loop: CASSHRSGGSIEQFF. The CDR3 bases are TGCGCCAGCAGCCACCGTAGCGGGGGGTCTATTGAGCAGTTCTTC.